This T cell receptor (beta chain) was identified during a study of blood T cell repertoires in COVID-19 (dated by TCRdb to the early 2020s). At the level of the whole study: Collaborator samples came from the United States, Italy and Spain and covered acute and convalescent phases of COVID-19. Where available, HLA class I and class II types were obtained from metadata supplied by the sample provider rather than from assay-based typing. The repertoires were released in a freely available public database meant as a resource for research on the immune response to SARS-CoV-2. The material from the prospective study consisted of cDNA or gDNA derived from T cells, B-cell-depleted T cells, or PBMCs. Nearly every sample came with metadata listing a de-identified subject ID, COVID-19 status, age in years and sex. Samples were obtained from the ongoing ImmuneRACE study (first 160 participants) and from about 1,300 subjects provided by 6 global collaborators. Deeply sampled blood TCRbeta repertoires from subjects exposed to, actively infected with, or recovered from COVID-19 were included in the dataset.

What the research found in general, with its limitations: Clinical and demographic metadata were provided uncurated, with the amount varying by source and participant.

Notes on this clone: What this receptor recognizes is not known. Base qualities are not provided; no much larger clone lies one nucleotide away.

As encoded in the germline V gene (reference sequence), CDR1 is LNHDA while CDR2 is SQIVND. CDR3 length: 14 amino acids, cysteine to phenylalanine. Just CDR3 DNA is preserved here, 42 bases in frame from base 1. V is pruned by 3 bases and J by 6 bases, leaving 5 bases of the junction without a gene match. The collaborating institutions used their own protocols to collect whole blood in K2EDTA tubes. Collaborator samples were shipped for TCRbeta analysis as frozen whole blood, isolated PBMCs, or DNA extracted from either sample type. TCRbeta CDR3 regions were amplified from genomic DNA using the immunoSEQ Assay, a bias-controlled multiplex PCR. The original pipeline was this. The number of nucleated cells in each sample was estimated from the amplification of reference gene primers within the assay. To quantify the absolute abundance of each unique TCRbeta CDR3 rearrangement, sequence reads were collapsed and filtered. For each sample, productive Simpson clonality was calculated by taking the square root of Simpson's diversity index across productive rearrangements. Drawn from immuneACCESS, this table holds only the in-frame rearrangements with V and J called that TCRdb kept. Clones are partly lost; checked studies trace under half to an unresolved V gene and leave the rest unexplained. For V, J and clone size, that table is used; D and trimming come from the DNA. In all, the sample holds 45,000 to 60,000 clones, and around 85% of those were seen once. The leading ten clones occupy 15% to 20% of the sample.

The sequenced sample was peripheral blood. The TCR comes from a human donor in a cohort sampled during active COVID-19. The chain links TRBV19 with TRBJ1-1; 9 middle bases align to TRBD1. In nucleotides, the sequence is TGTGCCAGTAGTATCGGACAGGGGCTGCCTGAAGCTTTCTTT. Its translation is CASSIGQGLPEAFF. Joined to the reference TRBV19 and TRBJ1-1 proteins, this CDR3 gives the full variable domain: DGGITQSPKYLFRKEGQNVTLSCEQNLNHDAMYWYRQDPGQGLRLIYYSQIVNDFQKGDIAEGYSVSREKKESFPLTVTSAQKNPTAFYLCASSIGQGLPEAFFGQGTRLTVV.